What follows are 3 T cell receptor beta chains derived from one specimen sequenced in a study of T cell repertoires in cytomegalovirus infection. TCRdb analysed the reads with MiXCR anew, one entry per CDR3 protein. The sample contains 50,000 to 65,000 distinct CDR3 sequences, 20% of which appear only once. These receptors have no known antigen. The specimen was CD8+ T cells from cultured PBMCs, collected from culture after CMV antigen stimulation. Receptor source: a human donor in good health (CMV status not recorded). Some clones in this sample may be carry-over from other donors' samples.

The chain joins TRBV12-3 or TRBV12-4 to TRBJ2-1; TRBD1 aligns across 7 bases. The CDR3 sequence is 14 residues long. Unmatched junction bases numbered 3, after V lost 5 bases and J lost 2 bases. Written as DNA, the CDR3 is TGTGCCAGCAGTCCAAGGGGGCCCTACAATGAGCAGTTCTTC. This sequence encodes CASSPRGPYNEQFF.

This clonotype was observed a handful of times. The V gene is TRBV5-4, the J gene TRBJ1-1; possibly TRBD1 for D (5 bases). The germline V gene has CDR1 SGHNT and CDR2 YYREEE (reference sequence). The CDR3 runs to 15 residues. V lost 3 bases and J lost 5, with 17 bases in between. This CDR3 is CASSWIPGQGTEAFF. The CDR3 DNA is TGTGCCAGCAGCTGGATCCCAGGGCAGGGAACTGAAGCTTTCTTT. The complete variable domain, with remaining parts taken from reference TRBV5-4 and TRBJ1-1, reads ETGVTQSPTHLIKTRGQQVTLRCSSQSGHNTVSWYQQALGQGPQFIFQYYREEENGRGNFPPRFSGLQFPNYSSELNVNALELDDSALYLCASSWIPGQGTEAFFGQGTRLTVV.

The chain carries TRBV7-2 and TRBJ1-6; 7 bases are a match to TRBD1. CDR3 length: 16 amino acids. The junction had 14 bases not matched to a gene; V was cut back by 5 bases and J by 10 bases. Looked up from germline, CDR1 is SGHTA and CDR2 is FQGNSA. As DNA, the CDR3 is TGTGCCAGCAGCCAATACCTGACAGGGCTTGGGTCACCCCTCCACTTT. Translation gives CASSQYLTGLGSPLHF. Filled out from reference TRBV7-2 and TRBJ1-6, the complete variable domain reads GAGVSQSPSNKVTEKGKDVELRCDPISGHTALYWYRQSLGQGLEFLIYFQGNSAPDKSGLPSDRFSAERTGGSVSTLTIQRTQQEDSAVYLCASSQYLTGLGSPLHFGNGTRLTVT.